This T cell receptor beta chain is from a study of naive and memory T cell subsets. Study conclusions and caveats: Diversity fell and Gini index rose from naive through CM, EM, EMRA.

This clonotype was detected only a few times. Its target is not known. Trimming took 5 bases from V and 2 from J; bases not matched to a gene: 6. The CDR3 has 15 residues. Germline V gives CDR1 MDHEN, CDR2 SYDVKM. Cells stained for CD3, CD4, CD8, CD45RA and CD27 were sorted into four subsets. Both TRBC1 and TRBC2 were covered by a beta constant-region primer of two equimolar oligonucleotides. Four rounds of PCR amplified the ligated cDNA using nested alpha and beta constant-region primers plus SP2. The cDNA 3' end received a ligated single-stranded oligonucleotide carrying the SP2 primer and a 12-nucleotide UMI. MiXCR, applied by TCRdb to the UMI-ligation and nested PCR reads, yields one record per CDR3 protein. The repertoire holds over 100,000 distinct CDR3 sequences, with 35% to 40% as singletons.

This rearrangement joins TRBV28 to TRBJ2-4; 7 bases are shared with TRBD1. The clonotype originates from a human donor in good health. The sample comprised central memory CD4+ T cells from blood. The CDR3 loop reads CASSPTTGSKNIQYF. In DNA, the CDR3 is TGTGCCAGCAGTCCCACGACAGGGTCCAAAAACATTCAGTACTTC.